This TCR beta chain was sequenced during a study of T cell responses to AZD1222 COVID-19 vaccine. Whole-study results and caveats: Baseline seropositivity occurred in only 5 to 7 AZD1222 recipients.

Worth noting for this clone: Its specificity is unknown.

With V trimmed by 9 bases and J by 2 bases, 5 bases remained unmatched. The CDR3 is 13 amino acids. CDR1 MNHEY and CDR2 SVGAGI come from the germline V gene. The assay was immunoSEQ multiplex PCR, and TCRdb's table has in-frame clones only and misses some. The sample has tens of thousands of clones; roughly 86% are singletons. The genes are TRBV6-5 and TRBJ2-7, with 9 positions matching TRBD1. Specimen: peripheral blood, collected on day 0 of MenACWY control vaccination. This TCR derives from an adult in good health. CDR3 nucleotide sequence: TGTGCCAGTCCGGGACAGGGACCCTACGAGCAGTACTTC. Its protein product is CASPGQGPYEQYF.